These 2 T cell receptor beta chains were sequenced from one sample in a study of T cell clonotyping in hematopoietic cell transplantation. Documented time point: recipient sample about 28 days before transplant, after cytoreduction. The assay was immunoSEQ multiplex PCR, and TCRdb's table has in-frame clones only and misses some. The sample carries approximately 9,000 clones, more than 75% recorded once. The starting material was peripheral blood mononuclear cells, obtained before stem cell transplant. Receptor source: a woman between 55 and 75 years old with acute myeloid leukemia. Some clones in this sample may be carry-over from other donors' samples.

The chain links TRBV25-1 to TRBJ2-5, with 8 bases matching TRBD2. The CDR3 is made up of 15 amino acids. V shed 7 bases, J shed 2 bases, and the junction held 9 bases outside the gene matches. Germline V gene data show CDR1 as MGHDK and CDR2 as SYGVNS. CDR3 region: CASTPGTGGQETQYF. CDR3 DNA: TGTGCCAGCACCCCTGGGACGGGAGGGCAAGAGACCCAGTACTTC. Looking up the rest from reference TRBV25-1 and TRBJ2-5 gives the full variable domain: EADIYQTPRYLVIGTGKKITLECSQTMGHDKMYWYQQDPGMELHLIHYSYGVNSTEKGDLSSESTVSRIRTEHFPLTLESARPSHTSQYLCASTPGTGGQETQYFGPGTRLLVL.

This sequence joins TRBV11-2 and TRBJ1-2; D gene unclear. The germline V gene encodes CDR1 SGHAT and CDR2 FQNNGV. This CDR3 spans 15 amino acids. The V end lost 3 bases, the J end lost 0 bases, and 11 bases lay between the germline ends. The CDR3 spells CASSFRPNPNYGYTF. The CDR3 DNA follows: TGTGCCAGCAGCTTCCGTCCCAACCCTAACTATGGCTACACCTTC.